The T cell receptor (beta chain) under discussion was sequenced for a study of patients and donors after allogeneic stem cell transplantation. This clonotype occurred a few times. This CDR3 is built from 17 residues. The J segment lost 7 bases and the V segment lost 5 bases, leaving 13 bases of the junction unmatched. TCRdb called the RT-PCR reads again in MiXCR, with one record for every CDR3 protein. The sample carries thousands of distinct CDR3 sequences, around a sixth recorded once. The sample was blood, either unsorted or a sorted T cell fraction (not recorded which). The chain couples TRBV12-3 or TRBV12-4 to TRBJ2-1; TRBD1 agrees at 11 bases. The sequence came from a human donor who was either an allogeneic HSCT recipient or a stem cell or donor lymphocyte infusion donor (not recorded which). It is not recorded whose cells these are; they may come from a transplant donor. CDR3 DNA: TGTGCCAGCAGTCCCGGGACAGGGGGAAGCGGGCGTAATGAGCAGTTCTTC. Residues: CASSPGTGGSGRNEQFF.